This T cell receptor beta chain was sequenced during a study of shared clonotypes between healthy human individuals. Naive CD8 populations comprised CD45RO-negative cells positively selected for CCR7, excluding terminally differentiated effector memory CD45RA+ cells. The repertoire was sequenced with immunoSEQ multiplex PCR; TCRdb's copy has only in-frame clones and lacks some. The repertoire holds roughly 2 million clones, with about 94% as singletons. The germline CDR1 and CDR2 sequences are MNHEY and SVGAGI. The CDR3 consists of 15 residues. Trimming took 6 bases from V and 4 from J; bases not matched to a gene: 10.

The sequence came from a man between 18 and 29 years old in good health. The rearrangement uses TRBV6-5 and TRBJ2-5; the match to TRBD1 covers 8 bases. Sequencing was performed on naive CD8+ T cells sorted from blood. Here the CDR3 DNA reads TGTGCCAGCAGCCCCAGCGGAGGGACAGGAGAGACCCAGTACTTC. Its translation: CASSPSGGTGETQYF.